This T cell receptor (beta chain) was observed in a study of T-cell memory formation after mild COVID-19. Study background: TCR clusters mostly belonged to single donors.

Using its own MiXCR run on the 5' RACE reads, TCRdb lists one record per CDR3 protein. This repertoire shows about 240,000 distinct CDR3 sequences, 8.5% to 9.5% found once; its top ten account for roughly a fifth. About this clonotype: Its antigen remains unknown. The junction departs from germline at one end; a sequencing error may be responsible.

Study results and caveats: SARS-CoV-2 specificity was not confirmed for second-wave clones peaking on day 37.

Germline V gene lookup returns CDR1 SGHRS and CDR2 YFSETQ. CDR3 size: 15 residues. The sample consisted of PBMCs or a T cell subset sorted from them (not recorded which). V gene TRBV5-1 combines with J gene TRBJ1-2; TRBD1 agrees at 10 bases. The sequence was obtained from a man aged 18-30 years who had mild COVID-19 (a few samples of this study predate the infection). Cell type and time point are not known. CDR3 sequence: CASSPDRGPVYGYTF. In DNA, the CDR3 is TGCGCCAGCAGCCCAGACAGGGGGCCGGTTTATGGGTACACCTTC.